This T cell receptor beta chain derives from a study of T cells in Graves' hyperthyroidism and ophthalmopathy. Notes on the study in general: Blood samples included most of the expanded thyroid clonotypes exceeding 0.001. Before onset, ophthalmopathy was predicted by the model a median approximately 6.7 months earlier.

Amplification yielded TCR beta CDR3 regions, with RNA transcripts as the source. First-round RT-PCR of the TCR CDR3 relied on the HTBI primer set. MiXCR was run by TCRdb on the multiplex PCR reads, yielding one entry per CDR3 protein. The data show hundreds of thousands of distinct CDR3 sequences, approximately 15% seen once. This clonotype has at least ten counts. No antigen is known for it. CDR1 and CDR2 from the germline V gene are SEHNR and FQNEAQ (reference sequence). V was pared by 1 base and J by 9 bases, with 10 bases of the junction left unmatched. The CDR3 has 16 residues. Uncontrolled infection, other autoimmune disease, pregnancy or lactation disqualified patients from enrolment.

The V call is TRBV7-9, the J call TRBJ2-1; 9 positions agree with TRBD2. Sequenced sample: blood. This sequence was found in a young woman with Graves' hyperthyroidism that later progressed to Graves' ophthalmopathy. The CDR3 DNA is TGTGCCAGCAGCTTAGACTTGGCGGGAGGGCCGGTTGAGCAGTTCTTC. Translation gives CASSLDLAGGPVEQFF.